Detailed here is one T cell receptor beta chain. The entry originates in a study of blood T cell repertoires in COVID-19. Study context: Collection of acute and convalescent COVID-19 samples took place in the United States, Italy and Spain. Sample material is recorded as cDNA or gDNA derived from T cells, B-cell-depleted T cells, or PBMCs.

In the study's own analysis: Cell counts per sample came from amplifying reference gene primers. Only in-frame clones appear in the TCRdb table, and some are missing; sequencing was by immunoSEQ multiplex PCR. D and trimming come from the DNA, and the V and J calls and clone size come from that table. The table lists about 57,000 clones, roughly 86% of them singletons. Germline V CDR1 and CDR2: SGHTA, FQGNSA. This CDR3 region has 15 residues. Trimming cost V 4 bases and J 0 bases; bases outside gene matches: 1. The sample comprised peripheral blood. The source is an elderly woman with acute or convalescent COVID-19. This chain links TRBV7-2 with TRBJ2-3; TRBD2 agrees at 10 bases. This CDR3 is CASSSLAGSTDTQYF. CDR3 bases: TGTGCCAGCAGCTCACTAGCGGGAAGCACAGATACGCAGTATTTT.